These 29 T cell receptor beta chains share one sample of origin, sequenced in a study of T cell responses to AZD1222 COVID-19 vaccine listed by TCRdb under 2021. Read against the paper, the sample's time point label means: baseline before first vaccination. Interpreted using the paper, the treatment or condition label stands for: meningococcal conjugate vaccine given as trial control. The method behind the library was the immunoSEQ multiplex PCR assay. TCRdb took over this immuneACCESS table, retaining in-frame rearrangements with V and J assigned. Such tables are incomplete; in checked studies, under half of the missing clones stem from an unresolved V gene, and the remainder is unexplained. This sample comprises around 100,000 clones, 87% of them detected only once. Of the sample, 4.2% is held by the ten largest clones. The input for sequencing was peripheral blood, taken on day 0 of MenACWY control vaccination. All receptors come from an adult in good health.

This rearrangement joins TRBV3-1 (or the pseudogene TRBV3-2) to TRBJ2-3; no reliable D call. Germline CDR1 reads LGHDT; CDR2 reads YNNKEL (reference sequence). V shed 1 base and J shed 3 bases, with 8 bases lying between them. CDR3 length: 14 amino acids. CDR3 loop: CASSQAAGTDTQYF. The CDR3 DNA reads as TGTGCCAGCAGCCAAGCGGCCGGGACAGATACGCAGTATTTT.

The chain carries TRBV18 and TRBJ1-2, with D maybe TRBD1 (5 bases). The CDR3 has 13 amino acids. Germline V gene data show CDR1 as KGHSH and CDR2 as LQKENI. Trimming took off 0 bases at V and 8 bases at J, with 10 bases between the two ends. The CDR3 region has the DNA TGTGCCAGCTCACCACCGGGACTGGGAGGCTACACCTTC. Amino acid sequence: CASSPPGLGGYTF.

The chain uses TRBV21-1 and TRBJ2-3; TRBD2, the table's D call, was not compared with the DNA. TRBV21-1 is a known pseudogene. CDR3 length: 17 residues. DNA for the CDR3: TGTGCCAGCAGCAAAGAGAGTAACGTCTTAAAAACAGATACGCAGTATTTT. This codes for CASSKESNVLKTDTQYF.

This chain uses TRBV18 with TRBJ1-1; D possibly corresponds to TRBD1 (6 bases). Germline V gene lookup returns CDR1 KGHSH and CDR2 LQKENI. V was pared by 6 bases and J by 0 bases, with 8 bases between. There are 13 residues in the CDR3. The CDR3 bases are TGTGCCAGCTCGACAGGTATGAACACTGAAGCTTTCTTT. Translation: CASSTGMNTEAFF.

This sequence joins TRBV28 and TRBJ1-6; no clear D gene. The V and J ends lost 4 bases and 8 bases respectively, with 9 bases between them. The CDR3 has 13 residues. Germline CDR1 MDHEN, CDR2 SYDVKM. The CDR3 DNA reads TGTGCCAGCAGTTCCGAGTCTGATTCACCCCTCCACTTT. It yields the protein CASSSESDSPLHF.

The chain is built from TRBV28 and TRBJ1-1; D uncertain. V lost 1 base and J lost 1, with 7 bases in between. Germline V gene sequence: CDR1 MDHEN, CDR2 SYDVKM. This CDR3 is built from 14 residues. The CDR3 coding sequence is TGTGCCAGCAGTTTATCCCAACAGAACACTGAAGCTTTCTTT. It encodes CASSLSQQNTEAFF.

The genes are TRBV28 and TRBJ2-7; perhaps D is TRBD1 or TRBD2 (5 bases each). There are 15 residues in the CDR3. V lost 4 bases and J lost 12, with 25 bases in between. The germline gives CDR1 MDHEN, CDR2 SYDVKM. CDR3 DNA: TGTGCCAGCAGTTCCGGGACGAGCCAAATCCACCGGGGGTACTTC. Translated: CASSSGTSQIHRGYF. The whole variable domain, filled in from reference TRBV28 and TRBJ2-7, reads DVKVTQSSRYLVKRTGEKVFLECVQDMDHENMFWYRQDPGLGLRLIYFSYDVKMKEKGDIPEGYSVSREKKERFSLILESASTNQTSMYLCASSSGTSQIHRGYFGPGTRLTVT.

The chain carries TRBV28 and TRBJ2-3; no firm D call. From germline, CDR1 is MDHEN and CDR2 SYDVKM. V was clipped by 2 bases and J by 8 bases, with 8 bases between them. The CDR3 has 12 amino acids. The CDR3 coding sequence is TGTGCCAGCAGTTTAGAGGCCGGTACGCAGTATTTT. Its translation: CASSLEAGTQYF.

The chain uses TRBV6-5 and TRBJ1-1; 8 nucleotides agree with TRBD1. CDR3 length: 15 residues. V dropped 10 bases and J dropped 0; count of bases not matched to a gene: 10. In germline, CDR1 is MNHEY, CDR2 SVGAGI. This CDR3 is CATRHRGGMNTEAFF. The CDR3 nucleotides are TGTGCCACCAGACACAGGGGGGGCATGAACACTGAAGCTTTCTTT.

The gene calls are TRBV11-2 and TRBJ2-3, with D perhaps TRBD2 (5 bases). Germline V lookup: CDR1 SGHAT, CDR2 FQNNGV. This CDR3 has 13 amino acids. Trimming cost V 0 bases and J 10 bases, with 11 bases left between them. This chain's CDR3 is CASSLDELVSQYF. In nucleotides, the CDR3 is TGTGCCAGCAGCTTAGATGAACTAGTTTCGCAGTATTTT.

The V gene is TRBV5-6, the J gene TRBJ2-3; perhaps TRBD2 as D (5 bases). The ends were cut back, 1 base at V and 0 bases at J, with 9 bases in the middle. This CDR3 region has 15 residues. CDR1 SGHDT and CDR2 YYEEEE come from the germline V gene. In DNA, the CDR3 is TGTGCCAGCAGCTTGTTGCTAGCTAGCACAGATACGCAGTATTTT. As protein: CASSLLLASTDTQYF.

The chain recombines TRBV5-1 with TRBJ2-3, with 10 bases that match TRBD2. In germline, CDR1 is SGHRS, CDR2 YFSETQ. The CDR3 spans 15 residues. Trimming cost V 2 bases and J 1 base; bases outside gene matches: 1. The CDR3 here is CASSFTSGGTDTQYF. The CDR3 bases are TGCGCCAGCAGCTTCACTAGCGGGGGCACAGATACGCAGTATTTT.

This clone has just a few counts. The chain carries TRBV27 and TRBJ2-7, with TRBD2 as a possible D gene (5 bases). With 6 bases removed from V and 5 bases from J, the gap between germline ends came to 11 bases. CDR1 is MNHEY and CDR2 is SMNVEV in the germline V gene (reference sequence). CDR3 length: 12 amino acids. In DNA, the CDR3 is TGTGCCAGCAGAGACCTAGCCCACGAGCAGTACTTC. Its translation: CASRDLAHEQYF.

The chain couples TRBV5-5 to TRBJ1-5; D gene ambiguous. With 4 bases removed from V and 11 bases from J, the gap between germline ends came to 19 bases. The length of the CDR3 is 14 residues. Germline assignment: CDR1 SGHKS and CDR2 YYEKEE (reference sequence). The CDR3 DNA reads TGTGCCAGCAGCCCCGGACCGAGTGACGGGGCCCAGCATTTT. The encoded protein is CASSPGPSDGAQHF.

The chain uses TRBV11-2 and TRBJ2-7; D possibly matches TRBD1 or TRBD2 (5 bases each). Trimming took off 3 bases at V and 7 bases at J, with 19 bases between the two ends. Germline V gene lookup returns CDR1 SGHAT and CDR2 FQNNGV. This CDR3 is built from 15 residues. DNA for the CDR3: TGTGCCAGCAGCTTTTTACGAGGGGACCCCCGGGAGCAGTACTTC. As protein: CASSFLRGDPREQYF.

V gene TRBV30 combines with J gene TRBJ1-2, with 9 bases identical to TRBD1. The trim removed 2 bases at V and 4 bases at J, leaving 5 bases unmatched. In germline, CDR1 is GTSNPN, CDR2 SVGIG (reference sequence). The CDR3 is made up of 14 amino acids. CDR3 amino acids: CAWSPDRGGYGYTF. CDR3 sequence (DNA): TGTGCCTGGAGTCCTGACAGGGGGGGCTATGGCTACACCTTC.

The J gene is TRBJ2-3, the V gene TRBV7-2; D gene ambiguous. There are 13 residues in the CDR3. Trimming removed 5 bases at V and 3 bases at J, with 9 bases between. Germline CDR1 and CDR2: SGHTA and FQGNSA. In nucleotides, the CDR3 is TGTGCCAGCAGCGTCGTTGGGACAGATACGCAGTATTTT. It specifies CASSVVGTDTQYF.

This rearrangement joins TRBV7-2 to TRBJ1-6, with TRBD1 as a possible D gene (5 bases). The CDR3 spans 12 residues. V gave up 3 bases and J gave up 12 bases, with 9 bases separating them. Per the germline V gene, CDR1 is SGHTA and CDR2 is FQGNSA. The CDR3 region has the DNA TGTGCCAGCAGCTTCGGGGGGGGACCCCTCCACTTT. Translating it yields CASSFGGGPLHF.

The chain links TRBV28 to TRBJ1-4; D is unclear. This CDR3 is built from 11 residues. V lost 11 bases and J 8 bases, leaving 12 bases between the germline ends. Germline CDR1 is MDHEN and CDR2 is SYDVKM. CDR3 bases: TGTGCCGTTGAGATTGGGGAAAAACTGTTTTTT. This sequence encodes CAVEIGEKLFF.

The chain is built from TRBV2 and TRBJ1-5; 7 nucleotides match TRBD1. Losses at the gene ends were 4 bases for V and 6 bases for J; bases not matched to a gene: 6. Germline CDR1 is SNHLY and CDR2 is FYNNEI. The CDR3 extends over 14 amino acids. CDR3 nucleotide sequence: TGTGCCAGCAGTGGACAGGGCAGGGGTCAGCCCCAGCATTTT. It specifies CASSGQGRGQPQHF.

The chain links TRBV7-2 to TRBJ2-1; D uncertain. The CDR3 extends over 13 amino acids. V was trimmed by 4 bases and J by 9 bases, leaving 13 bases between them. The V gene's germline CDR1 is SGHTA and CDR2 FQGNSA. The CDR3 reads CASSSDLLGEQFF. CDR3 nucleotide sequence: TGTGCCAGCAGCTCGGATCTCTTGGGTGAGCAGTTCTTC.

DNA of the CDR3: TGTGCCAGCAGTTACACCCCGACAGGGCTGACCTACGAGCAGTACTTC. Translated: CASSYTPTGLTYEQYF. The gene calls are TRBV6-2 or TRBV6-3 and TRBJ2-7; 7 nucleotides agree with TRBD1. Germline loops: CDR1 MNHEY, CDR2 SVGEGT. The junction had 9 bases not matched to a gene; V was cut back by 2 bases and J by 2 bases. This CDR3 has 16 residues.

The CDR3 region has the DNA TGTGCCAGCAGCAAAGCGAAGCGGGACAGGGGTAACTATGGCTACACCTTC. It translates to CASSKAKRDRGNYGYTF. The chain has TRBV21-1 and TRBJ1-2; the table's TRBD1 call for D was not verified on the DNA. TRBV21-1 is listed as a pseudogene. The CDR3 is 17 amino acids.

The chain uses TRBV30 and TRBJ1-2; maybe TRBD1 (5 bases). V dropped 1 base and J dropped 1 base, with 19 bases sitting between them. This CDR3 is 17 amino acids long. Germline V gives CDR1 GTSNPN, CDR2 SVGIG (reference sequence). The CDR3 sequence: CAWSGGFGTWGNYGYTF. CDR3 nucleotide sequence: TGTGCCTGGAGTGGAGGTTTCGGGACGTGGGGTAACTATGGCTACACCTTC.

V and J are TRBV24-1 and TRBJ2-1; D might be TRBD1 or TRBD2, each matching 5 bases. Deletions cut 9 bases from V and 1 base from J, with 15 bases between. The CDR3 consists of 15 residues. CDR1 and CDR2 (germline): KGHDR, SFDVKD. The CDR3 nucleotides read TGTGCCACCCTCGCCCGGGGCCGATCCTACAATGAGCAGTTCTTC. It translates to CATLARGRSYNEQFF.

The chain couples TRBV5-1 to TRBJ1-3, with 9 bases identical to TRBD1. J gave up 6 bases and V 0 bases, and 1 base lay outside the gene matches. The V gene's germline CDR1 is SGHRS and CDR2 YFSETQ. The CDR3 contains 14 residues. The CDR3 reads CASSLGQGENTIYF. Here the CDR3 DNA reads TGCGCCAGCAGCTTGGGACAGGGGGAAAACACCATATATTTT.

The V and J genes are TRBV6-5 and TRBJ1-1; possibly TRBD1 for D (6 bases). This CDR3 is built from 13 residues. With 5 bases removed from V and 1 base from J, the gap between germline ends came to 8 bases. Germline CDR1 reads MNHEY; CDR2 reads SVGAGI. The chain's CDR3 is CASSPQGNTEAFF. CDR3 coding DNA: TGTGCCAGCAGTCCACAGGGGAACACTGAAGCTTTCTTT.

A single count supports this clone. J is TRBJ2-3 and V is TRBV6-5; 8 bases are a match to TRBD1. Germline loops: CDR1 MNHEY, CDR2 SVGAGI. CDR3 length: 15 residues. V lost 5 bases to trimming and J lost 2 bases; unmatched junction nucleotides: 6. CDR3 region: CASSLRDRPTDTQYF. The CDR3, as DNA: TGTGCCAGCAGTCTCCGGGACAGGCCCACAGATACGCAGTATTTT.

This rearrangement joins TRBV19 to TRBJ2-5; TRBD2 matches 7 bases. CDR3 length equals 13 residues. CDR1 and CDR2 (germline): LNHDA, SQIVND (reference sequence). Unmatched junction bases numbered 4, after V lost 5 bases and J lost 4 bases. CDR3 in DNA: TGTGCCAGTAGTGCCCCGGGGGGAGAGACCCAGTACTTC. Amino acid sequence: CASSAPGGETQYF.